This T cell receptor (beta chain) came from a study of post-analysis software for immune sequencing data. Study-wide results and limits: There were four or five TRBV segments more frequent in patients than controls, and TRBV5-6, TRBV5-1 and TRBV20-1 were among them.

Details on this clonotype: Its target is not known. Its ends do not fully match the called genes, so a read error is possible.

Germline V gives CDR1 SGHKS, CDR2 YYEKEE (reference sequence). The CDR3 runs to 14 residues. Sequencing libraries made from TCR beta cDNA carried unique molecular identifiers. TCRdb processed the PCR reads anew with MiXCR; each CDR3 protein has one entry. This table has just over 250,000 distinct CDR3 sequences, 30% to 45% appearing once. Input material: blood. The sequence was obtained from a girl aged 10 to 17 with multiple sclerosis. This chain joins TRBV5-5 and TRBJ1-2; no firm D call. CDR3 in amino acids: CTSSLERPGYGYTF. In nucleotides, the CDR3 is TGTACCAGCAGCTTGGAAAGACCGGGCTATGGCTACACCTTC.